The 20 T cell receptor beta chains in this list originate from one sample, sequenced in a study of cytomegalovirus exposure and HLA in healthy donors. The PCR contained 60 Vbeta and 13 Jbeta primers. Generated by immunoSEQ multiplex PCR, the TCRdb table keeps only in-frame clones and is missing some. The top ten hold around 0.31% of the sample, which has about 200,000 clones, around nine tenths seen once. Input material: PBMCs. The receptor set was obtained from a woman aged 25 to 45 in good health and CMV-seronegative.

CDR3 residues: CASSLGGTSTYEQYF. The CDR3 DNA reads as TGTGCCAGCAGCTTAGGCGGGACCTCAACCTACGAGCAGTACTTC. This chain uses TRBV7-8 with TRBJ2-7; possible D gene TRBD2, 6 bases. The CDR3 covers 15 residues. From germline, CDR1 is SGHVS and CDR2 FQNEAQ. The germline V and J ends were trimmed by 1 base and 2 bases, with 12 bases remaining between them.

This clone was seen more than once but under ten times. Germline is not matched at one junction end, which may reflect a read error. Different DNA sequences within this sample yield the same CDR3. V and J are TRBV7-8 and TRBJ1-1; D perhaps matches TRBD1 (5 bases). The germline gives CDR1 SGHVS, CDR2 FQNEAQ. The CDR3 covers 15 residues. This CDR3 is CASSLAPGLHTEAFF. The CDR3 DNA reads as TGTGCCAGCAGCTTAGCGCCAGGGTTGCACACTGAGGCTTTCTTT.

The chain uses TRBV7-2 and TRBJ2-3, with a weak D call TRBD1 (6 bases). This CDR3 comprises 14 residues. CDR1 is SGHTA, CDR2 FQGNSA, per germline. V was pared by 7 bases and J by 0 bases, with 11 bases between. This CDR3 is CASTSTGSTDTQYF. As DNA, the CDR3 is TGTGCCAGCACTTCGACAGGTAGCACAGATACGCAGTATTTT.

The V call is TRBV4-1, the J call TRBJ2-7, with D perhaps TRBD1 (5 bases). From germline, CDR1 is MGHRA and CDR2 YSYEKL. The CDR3 contains 16 residues. Trimming took off 0 bases at V and 0 bases at J, with 12 bases between the two ends. The CDR3: CASSQENRPSSYEQYF. The CDR3 DNA reads as TGCGCCAGCAGCCAAGAGAACAGGCCCAGCTCCTACGAGCAGTACTTC.

This sequence joins TRBV15 and TRBJ1-2; 8 bases map to TRBD1. The V segment lost 5 bases and the J segment 0 bases; nucleotides outside the gene matches: 2. The CDR3 is 14 residues long. Germline V gene data show CDR1 as LNHNV and CDR2 as YYDKDF (reference sequence). For the CDR3, the DNA is TGTGCCACCAGCGGGGACAGGTCTAACTATGGCTACACCTTC. This translates into CATSGDRSNYGYTF.

This CDR3 is CASSSPRELAGVNEQFF. The CDR3 DNA reads TGTGCCAGCAGCTCCCCTCGGGAGTTGGCGGGGGTCAATGAGCAGTTCTTC. The chain joins TRBV28 to TRBJ2-1; the match to TRBD2 covers 7 bases. Germline CDR1 MDHEN, CDR2 SYDVKM. V shed 6 bases, J shed 6 bases, and the junction held 17 bases outside the gene matches. The CDR3 is 17 residues long.

This chain links TRBV4-1 with TRBJ2-5, with 11 bases that match TRBD2. Germline V gives CDR1 MGHRA, CDR2 YSYEKL. V lost 3 bases and J lost 7; bases outside the gene matches: 10. The CDR3 sequence is 16 residues long. In DNA form, the CDR3 reads TGCGCCAGCAGCCAGCCGACTAGCGGGGAGGTTTGGACCCAGTACTTC. Amino acid sequence: CASSQPTSGEVWTQYF.

The chain combines TRBV7-6 with TRBJ2-1; possible D gene TRBD2, 6 bases. The germline V gene encodes CDR1 SGHVS and CDR2 FNYEAQ. The V end was cut by 5 bases, the J end by 10 bases, with 18 bases between. The CDR3 consists of 14 residues. CDR3 residues: CASSLLLGGEEQFF. The CDR3 region has the DNA TGTGCCAGCAGCCTACTCCTTGGCGGGGAGGAGCAGTTCTTC. Full variable domain (remainder filled in from reference TRBV7-6 and TRBJ2-1): GAGVSQSPRYKVTKRGQDVALRCDPISGHVSLYWYRQALGQGPEFLTYFNYEAQQDKSGLPNDRFSAERPEGSISTLTIQRTEQRDSAMYRCASSLLLGGEEQFFGPGTRLTVL.

As concerns this clone: Germline and junction disagree at one end, which may indicate a read error. The rearrangement links TRBV2 to TRBJ2-7; D may be TRBD2 (6 bases). The CDR3 has 12 residues. The germline V gene encodes CDR1 SNHLY and CDR2 FYNNEI. The CDR3 sequence is CASSEWGFGGNF. DNA for the CDR3: TGTGCCAGCAGTGAGTGGGGGTTTGGAGGGAACTTC.

The J gene is TRBJ1-2, the V gene TRBV2, with 7 bases matching TRBD1. J gave up 1 base and V 8 bases, and 4 bases lay outside the gene matches. CDR3 length equals 13 residues. Per the germline V gene, CDR1 is SNHLY and CDR2 is FYNNEI. The CDR3: CASLRDSNYGYTF. CDR3 DNA: TGTGCCAGCCTCCGGGACAGTAACTATGGCTACACCTTC. Combining the CDR3 with reference TRBV2 and TRBJ1-2 gives the whole variable domain EPEVTQTPSHQVTQMGQEVILRCVPISNHLYFYWYRQILGQKVEFLVSFYNNEISEKSEIFDDQFSVERPDGSNFTLKIRSTKLEDSAMYFCASLRDSNYGYTFGSGTRLTVV.

The chain carries TRBV28 and TRBJ2-3; D may be TRBD1 (5 bases). The CDR3 totals 14 residues. Deletions cut 3 bases from V and 4 bases from J, with 11 bases between. The V gene's germline CDR1 is MDHEN and CDR2 SYDVKM. This CDR3 is CASSFQGRSDTQYF. Here the CDR3 DNA reads TGTGCCAGCAGTTTTCAGGGTAGATCAGATACGCAGTATTTT. Full variable domain (missing parts from reference TRBV28 and TRBJ2-3): DVKVTQSSRYLVKRTGEKVFLECVQDMDHENMFWYRQDPGLGLRLIYFSYDVKMKEKGDIPEGYSVSREKKERFSLILESASTNQTSMYLCASSFQGRSDTQYFGPGTRLTVL.

In its sample, this clone was seen once. V and J are TRBV7-3 and TRBJ2-7, with TRBD1 matching 9 bases. The CDR3 extends over 15 amino acids. Germline CDR1 reads SGHTA; CDR2 reads FQGTGA. Unmatched junction bases numbered 8, after V lost 6 bases and J lost 2 bases. CDR3 DNA: TGTGCCAGCAGACCAACCCGACAGGGGGCCTACGAGCAGTACTTC. It codes for CASRPTRQGAYEQYF. The variable domain in full, completed from reference TRBV7-3 and TRBJ2-7, reads GAGVSQTPSNKVTEKGKYVELRCDPISGHTALYWYRQSLGQGPEFLIYFQGTGAADDSGLPNDRFFAVRPEGSVSTLKIQRTERGDSAVYLCASRPTRQGAYEQYFGPGTRLTVT.

The chain combines TRBV27 with TRBJ1-3, with 9 bases that match TRBD1. Germline CDR1 and CDR2: MNHEY and SMNVEV (reference sequence). The CDR3 is made up of 16 amino acids. J was trimmed by 1 base and V by 5 bases; bases with no gene match: 6. The CDR3 bases are TGTGCCAGCAGTGCGGGGGACAGGGTGTCTGGAAACACCATATATTTT. Translated, it gives CASSAGDRVSGNTIYF.

The chain combines TRBV29-1 with TRBJ2-5; D unresolved. This CDR3 comprises 14 residues. The V end lost 3 bases, the J end lost 4 bases, and 15 bases lay between the germline ends. CDR1 and CDR2 (germline): SQVTM, ANQGSEA. CDR3: CSVEMEPWAETQYF. Written as DNA, the CDR3 is TGCAGCGTTGAGATGGAACCCTGGGCAGAGACCCAGTACTTC.

The chain recombines TRBV7-9 with TRBJ1-2; 7 nucleotides match TRBD1. V lost 4 bases to trimming and J lost 4 bases; unmatched junction nucleotides: 3. Germline-derived CDR1 and CDR2 are SEHNR and FQNEAQ (reference sequence). The length of the CDR3 is 13 residues. CDR3 sequence (DNA): TGTGCCAGCAGCTCCCGGGACAGCTATGGCTACACCTTC. It yields the protein CASSSRDSYGYTF.

The chain links TRBV27 to TRBJ1-4; D gene ambiguous. CDR1 and CDR2 from the germline V gene are MNHEY and SMNVEV (reference sequence). The CDR3 sequence is 14 residues long. The V end lost 5 bases, the J end lost 8 bases, and 15 bases lay between the germline ends. DNA of the CDR3: TGTGCCAGCAGTCCGGGCCCCGAGGGAGAAAAACTGTTTTTT. Translating gives CASSPGPEGEKLFF.

This clone has just a few counts. The chain employs TRBV11-2 and TRBJ2-1, with D possibly being TRBD2 (7 bases). Germline lookup yields CDR1 SGHAT and CDR2 FQNNGV. CDR3 length: 12 residues. Trimming cost V 5 bases and J 12 bases, with 14 bases left between them. CDR3 DNA: TGTGCCAGCAGCCGAGGGGGGGCCGCGCAGTTCTTC. It codes for CASSRGGAAQFF.

J is TRBJ2-7 and V is TRBV20-1; maybe TRBD1 (5 bases). CDR3 length equals 11 residues. CDR1 is DFQATT, CDR2 SNEGSKA, per germline (reference sequence). The CDR3 DNA reads as TGCAGCCCGGCTCAGGGCGACGAGCAGTACTTC. This sequence encodes CSPAQGDEQYF.

The V and J genes are TRBV2 and TRBJ2-1; 7 bases line up with TRBD2. The germline gives CDR1 SNHLY, CDR2 FYNNEI. V shed 3 bases, J shed 10 bases, and the junction held 3 bases outside the gene matches. This CDR3 is 12 amino acids long. The DNA for the CDR3 is TGTGCCAGCAGTGAGGGGGGAGGGGAGCAGTTCTTC. Residues: CASSEGGGEQFF.

The CDR3 region is CASSILASESYEQYF. DNA of the CDR3: TGTGCCAGTAGTATTCTGGCTAGCGAGTCCTACGAGCAGTACTTC. This rearrangement joins TRBV19 to TRBJ2-5, with D possibly TRBD2 on 6 matching bases. The closer fit of TRBJ2-7 to the DNA end suggests the J call may be wrong. The CDR3 length is 15 residues. Germline V lookup: CDR1 LNHDA, CDR2 SQIVND (reference sequence).